Listed below are T cell receptor beta chains from one sample, sequenced in a study of blood T cell repertoires in COVID-19. Clones were read by immunoSEQ multiplex PCR, and TCRdb kept only the in-frame ones, dropping some. The data contain some 230,000 clones, around 83% of them singletons. The sequenced material came from PBMCs or T cells enriched from blood (not recorded which). Source of these receptors: a woman in her forties with acute COVID-19. Each CDR3 is given with its conserved first and last residue.

>TRBV5-4|TRBJ2-1
CASSLGLVGSSYNEQFF
>TRBV5-6|TRBJ2-5
CASSLKTTRGTQYF
>TRBV27|TRBJ1-3
CASSFRVGAGNTIYF
>TRBV25-1|TRBJ2-7
CASSYLRGNEQYF
>TRBV19|TRBJ2-7
CASSIALGSSYEQYF
>TRBV7-9|TRBJ2-3
CASSSRGLDTQYF
>TRBV28|TRBJ1-2
CASSLGQNYGYTF
>TRBV18|TRBJ2-7
CASSPNGLSSSYEQYF
>TRBV5-1|TRBJ2-2
CASRAGVNTGELFF
>TRBV5-1|TRBJ2-1
CASRRAGSSYNEQFF
>TRBV7-8|TRBJ2-2
CASSYALTTNTGELFF
>TRBV5-1|TRBJ2-5
CASSLGQGRQETQYF
>TRBV4-2|TRBJ1-6
CASSQDGTGRRSPLHF
>TRBV9|TRBJ1-6
CASSAGLNSPLHF
>TRBV19|TRBJ2-2
CASSILGLTTGELFF
>TRBV7-2|TRBJ2-1
CASSWDSGQSSYNEQFF
>TRBV4-1|TRBJ1-3
CASSQDFGNWGNTIYF
>TRBV13|TRBJ2-1
CASSLEQAISGTNEQFF
>TRBV5-1|TRBJ2-5
CASSLESAGETQYF
>TRBV25-1|TRBJ1-1
CASSDLMGRNEAFF
>TRBV11-2|TRBJ1-1
CASSLDPRDNTEAFF
>TRBV28|TRBJ2-1
CASSFFPGQNEQFF
>TRBV4-3|TRBJ1-4
CASSQEAWDWDSSIHDEKLFF
>TRBV11-2|TRBJ1-4
CASRGFGTGIEKLFF
>TRBV7-6|TRBJ2-2
CASSYLNPGTATASNTGELFF
>TRBV20-1|TRBJ2-1
CSAKPGREQFF
>TRBV5-1|TRBJ1-4
CASSLGSGGEKLFF
>TRBV19|TRBJ1-1
CASRPGTANTEAFF
>TRBV28|TRBJ1-1
CASSLEGANEAFF
>TRBV27|TRBJ1-6
CASRPPGFNSPLHF
>TRBV19|TRBJ2-3
CASSTQSHTDTQYF
>TRBV18|TRBJ1-2
CASSPRDGGSNGYTF
>TRBV30|TRBJ2-1
CAWSVPQDEQFF
>TRBV5-1|TRBJ2-5
CARSPGGDVETQYF
>TRBV18|TRBJ2-1
CASSAGTGFEQFF
>TRBV7-3|TRBJ1-2
CASSLSRGRIGYGYTF
>TRBV18|TRBJ2-3
CASSPRTDTQYF
>TRBV9|TRBJ2-1
CASSARLAGPYNEQFF
>TRBV5-6|TRBJ2-5
CASSLAAGGRSWPQYF
>TRBV7-2|TRBJ1-1
CASSLRGQGGSEAFF
>TRBV7-2|TRBJ1-1
CASSLLNRNTEAFF
>TRBV27|TRBJ2-3
CASSWLEQGLLGPRWSDTQYF
>TRBV4-2|TRBJ1-5
CASSQATGNSNQPQHF
>TRBV27|TRBJ2-7
CASSRTGASRTYEQYF
>TRBV5-6|TRBJ2-3
CASSAGLRGDTQYF
>TRBV30|TRBJ1-5
CAWSVGGPQHF